This TCR beta chain was sequenced for a study of CD8 T cells in ankylosing spondylitis. TCRdb re-analysed the 5' RACE reads in MiXCR, keeping a single row per CDR3 protein. The sample contains about 160,000 distinct CDR3 sequences, approximately 48% of which appear only once. For this clonotype: Its specificity is unknown.

The study, taken as a whole, reports: Certain motif variants had earlier been reported in reactive arthritis synovial fluid and blood. Significant enrichment of disease-linked clones was reported in matched ankylosing spondylitis synovial fluid.

The sequenced material came from synovial fluid, either unsorted or a sorted T cell fraction (not recorded which). The clonotype comes from a male donor with ankylosing spondylitis.

The CDR3 sequence: CAWSVWLRGYYGYTF. The CDR3 region has the DNA TGTGCCTGGAGTGTTTGGCTCAGGGGCTACTATGGCTACACCTTC. The chain joins TRBV30 to TRBJ1-2, with TRBD1 as a possible D gene (6 bases). V dropped 0 bases and J dropped 3 bases, with 14 bases sitting between them. Germline CDR1 and CDR2: GTSNPN and SVGIG (reference sequence). The CDR3 covers 15 residues.